Reported below is one T cell receptor (beta chain). Its antigen is currently not known. Base qualities are not provided; no much larger clone lies one nucleotide away. The record originates from a study of blood T cell repertoires in COVID-19 (dated by TCRdb to between 2020 and 2021). A note on the overall study: The collaborator samples originated in the United States, Italy and Spain and spanned the acute and convalescent phases of COVID-19. A freely available public database, intended as a resource for researchers studying the immune response to SARS-CoV-2, is where the repertoires were released. Subjects who had been exposed to COVID-19, were actively infected with it, or had recovered from it provided the deeply sampled blood TCRbeta repertoires that made up the dataset. The samples were drawn from two sources: the first 160 participants of the ongoing ImmuneRACE study, and 1,254 subjects contributed by 6 global collaborators. The material from the prospective study consisted of cDNA or gDNA derived from T cells, B-cell-depleted T cells, or PBMCs. A de-identified subject ID, COVID-19 status, age in years and sex were almost always included in the sample metadata. Where HLA class I and class II types were available, the types were taken from metadata supplied by the sample provider, not from assay-based typing.

Each collaborating institution followed its own protocols to collect whole blood in K2EDTA tubes. For TCRbeta analysis, collaborator samples were shipped as frozen whole blood, as isolated PBMCs, or as DNA extracted from either sample type. TCRbeta CDR3 regions were amplified from genomic DNA by means of the immunoSEQ Assay, a bias-controlled multiplex PCR. Turning to the authors' computational methods: Nucleated cell counts per sample were estimated from amplification of reference gene primers within the assay. To quantify the absolute abundance of each unique TCRbeta CDR3 rearrangement, sequence reads were collapsed and filtered. Productive Simpson clonality was computed per sample as the square root of Simpson's diversity index over productive rearrangements. TCRdb mirrors the immuneACCESS table, restricted to in-frame sequences. Some clones are absent from its copies; in checked studies, under half trace to an unresolved V gene, and the reason for the others is unknown. V, J and clone size were drawn from that table, and D and trimming were deduced from the DNA. The sample includes some 290,000 clones, with 81% observed a single time. The ten most abundant clones make up around 3.2% of the sample.

Looking up the germline V gene yields CDR1 SGHTA and CDR2 FQGNSA. V sheds 1 base and J sheds 4 bases, leaving 16 bases between their ends. From its cysteine to its phenylalanine, the CDR3 spans 16 amino acids. The read is trimmed to its CDR3 DNA, 48 bases read in frame from base 1. Results the study describes overall, beyond this receptor: The quantity of clinical and demographic metadata differed by source and by participant and was supplied without curation.

The sequence was obtained from a woman aged 55-75 years with active or convalescent COVID-19. Sequencing was performed on peripheral blood. The V and J genes are TRBV7-2 and TRBJ1-2; TRBD1 might be the D gene, on 5 matching bases. The CDR3 in this case is CASSLGQSHTFYGYTF. The bases are TGTGCCAGCAGCTTAGGACAGTCCCACACCTTCTATGGCTACACCTTC.